This TCR beta chain was found in a study of tumor and adjacent non-tumor tissue in lung cancer. The wider study: The patients, 10 to 11 men and roughly 5 women, were roughly 30 to 85 with stage I to III disease. Findings and caveats of the study: Normal lung showed higher cumulative top 100 clone frequency than tumor. Tumor TCR diversity, when higher, was linked to shorter survival.

A modified ARM-PCR protocol with three rounds of nested PCR amplified TCRbeta. TCRdb redid the calling of the multiplex PCR reads with MiXCR, one entry per CDR3 protein. The sample comprises 35,000 to 50,000 distinct CDR3 sequences, less than 65% of which are singletons, and about 50% rests with the top ten. The template was RNA from unsorted bulk tissue. More than 3 cm separated this lung sample from the edge of the tumor. This clonotype came up many times. The target antigen is unknown. Germline values: CDR1 SNHLY, CDR2 FYNNEI. The CDR3 runs 14 residues. The ends were cut back, 1 base at V and 3 bases at J, with 10 bases in the middle.

The source is a man aged 50 to 59 with non-small cell lung cancer. The J gene is TRBJ2-7, the V gene TRBV2; tentatively, D is TRBD1 or TRBD2 (5 bases each). The sequenced sample was distant non-tumor lung tissue. CDR3 sequence reads: CASSEGGTNYEQYF. CDR3 in DNA: TGTGCCAGCAGTGAAGGGGGGACGAACTACGAGCAGTACTTC.